The next 27 T cell receptor beta chains were all read from a single sample in a study of cytomegalovirus exposure and HLA in healthy donors. TCRdb's copy holds only in-frame clones and misses some; the assay was immunoSEQ multiplex PCR. The sample contains 60,000 to 70,000 clones, more than 85% of which appear only once. Sequenced sample: PBMCs. Source of these receptors: a woman between 18 and 29 years old in good health and CMV-seronegative.

The chain recombines TRBV28 with TRBJ1-2; D perhaps matches TRBD1 (5 bases). CDR1 and CDR2 from the germline V gene are MDHEN and SYDVKM. The germline V and J ends were trimmed by 5 bases and 4 bases, with 17 bases remaining between them. The CDR3 has 15 residues. DNA of the CDR3: TGTGCCAGCAGTCACAGAGACAGCAAGTTCTATGGCTACACCTTC. This translates into CASSHRDSKFYGYTF.

V gene TRBV9 combines with J gene TRBJ2-1, with TRBD2 identical over 7 bases. From germline, CDR1 is SGDLS and CDR2 YYNGEE. CDR3 length: 13 residues. J lost 5 bases, V lost 7 bases, and 6 bases had no gene match. CDR3 sequence: CASRGLSNNEQFF. In DNA, the CDR3 is TGTGCCAGCCGGGGACTATCAAACAATGAGCAGTTCTTC.

This rearrangement joins TRBV11-3 to TRBJ2-6, with D hard to call. This CDR3 is 13 amino acids long. V lost 5 bases, J lost 7 bases, and 9 bases lay in between. Germline CDR1 SGHNT, CDR2 YENEEA. CDR3 nucleotides: TGTGCCAGCAGCCCGGGTTTCGCCAACGTCCTGACTTTC. Translated: CASSPGFANVLTF.

V usage is TRBV18 and J usage is TRBJ1-1, with a possible D match to TRBD1 (6 bases). CDR3 length: 13 residues. Germline V lookup: CDR1 KGHSH, CDR2 LQKENI. Trimming cost V 6 bases and J 1 base, with 9 bases left between them. CDR3 DNA: TGTGCCAGCTCGTCACAGGGGAACACTGAAGCTTTCTTT. Protein product: CASSSQGNTEAFF. Variable domain in full (rest from reference TRBV18 and TRBJ1-1): NAGVMQNPRHLVRRRGQEARLRCSPMKGHSHVYWYRQLPEEGLKFMVYLQKENIIDESGMPKERFSAEFPKEGPSILRIQQVVRGDSAAYFCASSSQGNTEAFFGQGTRLTVV.

The rearrangement joins TRBV9 to TRBJ2-1, with 9 bases identical to TRBD2. The CDR3 covers 15 residues. Germline lookup yields CDR1 SGDLS and CDR2 YYNGEE. The trim removed 0 bases at V and 4 bases at J, leaving 2 bases unmatched. CDR3 sequence: CASSVDAGGYNEQFF. DNA of the CDR3: TGTGCCAGCAGCGTAGATGCGGGGGGGTACAATGAGCAGTTCTTC. Together with reference TRBV9 and TRBJ2-1, the CDR3 gives the full variable domain: DSGVTQTPKHLITATGQRVTLRCSPRSGDLSVYWYQQSLDQGLQFLIQYYNGEERAKGNILERFSAQQFPDLHSELNLSSLELGDSALYFCASSVDAGGYNEQFFGPGTRLTVL.

The V and J genes are TRBV7-3 and TRBJ2-7, with D possibly being TRBD1 (5 bases). Trimming removed 5 bases at V and 6 bases at J, with 14 bases between. CDR1 is SGHTA, CDR2 FQGTGA, per germline. The CDR3 totals 13 residues. Here the CDR3 DNA reads TGTGCCAGCAGCATTAGTGGTGGGGCCGAGCAGTACTTC. Its translation is CASSISGGAEQYF. The full variable domain, completed using reference TRBV7-3 and TRBJ2-7, is GAGVSQTPSNKVTEKGKYVELRCDPISGHTALYWYRQSLGQGPEFLIYFQGTGAADDSGLPNDRFFAVRPEGSVSTLKIQRTERGDSAVYLCASSISGGAEQYFGPGTRLTVT.

The V gene is TRBV4-3, the J gene TRBJ2-3, with 9 bases fitting TRBD1. This CDR3 region has 16 residues. J was trimmed by 3 bases and V by 3 bases; bases with no gene match: 7. In germline, CDR1 is LGHNA, CDR2 YSLEER. The CDR3 region has the DNA TGCGCCAGCAGCCAGCGGGGACAGGGTATGACAGATACGCAGTATTTT. The encoded protein is CASSQRGQGMTDTQYF.

The V and J genes are TRBV7-8 and TRBJ1-5; no definite D call. The CDR3 spans 14 residues. Germline CDR1 reads SGHVS; CDR2 reads FQNEAQ. The germline V and J ends were trimmed by 3 bases and 0 bases, with 6 bases remaining between them. CDR3 residues: CASSFVSSNQPQHF. In DNA, the CDR3 is TGTGCCAGCAGCTTCGTCTCTAGCAATCAGCCCCAGCATTTT.

This clone was recorded once. This chain joins TRBV27 and TRBJ2-2; 9 bases fit TRBD1. With V trimmed by 5 bases and J by 3 bases, 4 bases remained unmatched. This CDR3 comprises 15 residues. Germline V lookup: CDR1 MNHEY, CDR2 SMNVEV (reference sequence). The CDR3 region is CASSLGQGDTGELFF. The CDR3 nucleotides read TGTGCCAGCAGTCTGGGACAGGGTGACACCGGGGAGCTGTTTTTT.

The chain links TRBV9 to TRBJ2-1; D might be TRBD2 (6 bases). Deletions cut 4 bases from V and 6 bases from J, with 20 bases between. This CDR3 has 16 residues. Germline CDR1 reads SGDLS; CDR2 reads YYNGEE. The CDR3 bases are TGTGCCAGCAGCTTGTTTTCGGGATTCGGGGGCAATGAGCAGTTCTTC. As protein: CASSLFSGFGGNEQFF.

This rearrangement joins TRBV10-2 to TRBJ2-1, with no clear D. Germline CDR1 WSHSY, CDR2 SAAADI. Trimming cost V 7 bases and J 4 bases, with 8 bases left between them. This CDR3 contains 12 residues. CDR3 bases: TGCGCCAGCATGAGAGGTTACAATGAGCAGTTCTTC. Its protein product is CASMRGYNEQFF.

The chain has TRBV29-1 and TRBJ1-3, with D possibly being TRBD1 (6 bases). V dropped 4 bases and J dropped 0 bases, with 13 bases sitting between them. The CDR3 totals 15 residues. Per the germline V gene, CDR1 is SQVTM and CDR2 is ANQGSEA. The CDR3 region has the DNA TGCAGCGTTGTCGGGGGGCCTAGCTCTGGAAACACCATATATTTT. It codes for CSVVGGPSSGNTIYF. The variable domain in full, with the rest retrieved from reference TRBV29-1 and TRBJ1-3, is SAVISQKPSRDICQRGTSLTIQCQVDSQVTMMFWYRQQPGQSLTLIATANQGSEATYESGFVIDKFPISRPNLTFSTLTVSNMSPEDSSIYLCSVVGGPSSGNTIYFGEGSWLTVV.

The chain is built from TRBV23-1 and TRBJ2-3, with D possibly being TRBD1 (5 bases). Being an ORF, TRBV23-1 has a function that is uncertain. V was cut by 7 bases and J by 3 bases, with 17 bases left in between. CDR3 length: 15 residues. The CDR3 sequence: CASKPAGLRTDTQYF. CDR3 nucleotides: TGCGCCAGCAAACCCGCAGGGTTAAGGACAGATACGCAGTATTTT.

J is TRBJ2-2 and V is TRBV7-6, with 10 bases aligning to TRBD1. J lost 5 bases, V lost 5 bases, and 2 bases had no gene match. The CDR3 is 14 amino acids. Germline V gives CDR1 SGHVS, CDR2 FNYEAQ. For the CDR3, the DNA is TGTGCCAGCAGCCGGACAGGGGGAACCGGGGAGCTGTTTTTT. Protein product: CASSRTGGTGELFF.

The chain uses TRBV30 and TRBJ2-1; 8 bases map to TRBD2. In germline, CDR1 is GTSNPN, CDR2 SVGIG (reference sequence). V shed 3 bases and J 3 bases; nucleotides not matched to a gene: 7. The length of the CDR3 is 15 residues. The CDR3 protein is CAWRRMAGGYNEQFF. The CDR3 nucleotides read TGTGCCTGGAGAAGAATGGCGGGGGGCTACAATGAGCAGTTCTTC.

The J gene is TRBJ1-1, the V gene TRBV2, with D possibly being TRBD1 (5 bases). CDR3 length: 14 residues. V was shortened by 8 bases and J by 0 bases, with 13 bases between the two germline ends. Germline lookup yields CDR1 SNHLY and CDR2 FYNNEI. CDR3 amino acids: CASVGVIVNTEAFF. The CDR3 bases are TGTGCCAGCGTAGGGGTTATCGTGAACACTGAAGCTTTCTTT.

The chain links TRBV28 to TRBJ2-1; 8 bases map to TRBD2. From germline, CDR1 is MDHEN and CDR2 SYDVKM. V shed 3 bases, J shed 2 bases, and the junction held 3 bases outside the gene matches. The CDR3 is made up of 15 amino acids. In DNA form, the CDR3 reads TGTGCCAGCAGTTTCGGCGGGAGGACCTACAATGAGCAGTTCTTC. Amino acids: CASSFGGRTYNEQFF.

V is TRBV18 and J is TRBJ2-1, with 12 positions matching TRBD2. The CDR3 contains 16 residues. Germline CDR1 KGHSH, CDR2 LQKENI. V lost 4 bases, J lost 7 bases, and 8 bases stayed unmatched. The CDR3 loop reads CASSRQTSGRLNEQFF. The DNA for the CDR3 is TGTGCCAGCTCACGGCAGACTAGCGGGAGACTGAATGAGCAGTTCTTC.

This clone was observed a few times. The chain has TRBV28 and TRBJ2-7, with D maybe TRBD1 (6 bases). V was clipped by 3 bases and J by 1 base, with 16 bases between them. The germline V gene encodes CDR1 MDHEN and CDR2 SYDVKM. The CDR3 has 16 residues. CDR3 protein: CASSFPTTGLSYEQYF. The CDR3 DNA is TGTGCCAGCAGTTTCCCCACGACAGGTTTATCCTACGAGCAGTACTTC.

The chain is built from TRBV7-3 and TRBJ2-5; maybe TRBD2 (5 bases). This CDR3 is 15 amino acids long. The germline V gene has CDR1 SGHTA and CDR2 FQGTGA. Deletions cut 5 bases from V and 5 bases from J, with 18 bases between. CDR3 bases: TGTGCCAGCAGCATCGGACTGGTTACTGGGGAGACCCAGTACTTC. It encodes CASSIGLVTGETQYF.

The V and J genes are TRBV2 and TRBJ1-1; D unresolved. The CDR3 length is 14 residues. CDR1 and CDR2 (germline): SNHLY, FYNNEI. With 4 bases removed from V and 0 bases from J, the gap between germline ends came to 9 bases. The CDR3 spells CASSAGRMNTEAFF. CDR3 DNA sequence: TGTGCCAGCAGTGCAGGCAGAATGAACACTGAAGCTTTCTTT.

As for this clone: One end of the junction fails to match germline, which may point to a read error. The genes are TRBV29-1 and TRBJ2-1; possible D gene TRBD1, 7 bases. Germline assignment: CDR1 SQVTM and CDR2 ANQGSEA. This CDR3 region has 10 residues. The DNA for the CDR3 is TGCAGCGTTCGACAGGGTAGCGGCGTCTTC. It codes for CSVRQGSGVF.

The chain is built from TRBV25-1 and TRBJ2-1; 10 bases match TRBD2. The CDR3 sequence is 14 residues long. In germline, CDR1 is MGHDK, CDR2 SYGVNS. With 7 bases clipped from V and 7 bases from J, the junction kept 7 bases outside the gene matches. The CDR3 sequence is CASNRAGGSNEQFF. The CDR3 DNA sequence: TGTGCCAGCAACCGAGCGGGGGGGTCAAATGAGCAGTTCTTC.

The V and J genes are TRBV6-6 and TRBJ2-7; D is undetermined. The length of the CDR3 is 12 residues. Between the trimmed V and J ends, which lost 5 bases and 5 bases, there was a span of 10 bases. The germline V gene encodes CDR1 MNHNY and CDR2 SVGAGI (reference sequence). This CDR3 reads CASSPGLNEQYF. The CDR3 nucleotides are TGTGCCAGCAGTCCGGGTCTAAACGAGCAGTACTTC.

The gene calls are TRBV19 and TRBJ1-2; 7 bases agree with TRBD1. CDR3 length: 15 residues. The germline V gene has CDR1 LNHDA and CDR2 SQIVND (reference sequence). V lost 5 bases and J lost 0; bases outside the gene matches: 6. CDR3 sequence (DNA): TGTGCCAGTAGTGAAGTAGGGACAGCTAACTATGGCTACACCTTC. This translates into CASSEVGTANYGYTF.

The chain has TRBV13 and TRBJ2-2, with 15 bases matching TRBD2. Trimming at V came to 4 bases and at J to 4 bases, leaving 7 bases not matched to a gene. The CDR3 loop spans 18 amino acids. CDR1 is PRHDT, CDR2 FYEKMQ, per germline (reference sequence). CDR3 in amino acids: CASSSSGLAGGFTGELFF. Written as DNA, the CDR3 is TGTGCCAGCAGCTCCTCGGGACTAGCGGGGGGATTCACCGGGGAGCTGTTTTTT. The whole variable domain, filled in from reference TRBV13 and TRBJ2-2, reads AAGVIQSPRHLIKEKRETATLKCYPIPRHDTVYWYQQGPGQDPQFLISFYEKMQSDKGSIPDRFSAQQFSDYHSELNMSSLELGDSALYFCASSSSGLAGGFTGELFFGEGSRLTVL.

As DNA, the CDR3 is TGTGCCAGCAGCTTAGGGACTAGCGGGGGTGAGGGGACCCAGTACTTC. It encodes CASSLGTSGGEGTQYF. V and J are TRBV7-8 and TRBJ2-5; 13 bases are a match to TRBD2. This CDR3 comprises 16 residues. In germline, CDR1 is SGHVS, CDR2 FQNEAQ. V lost 1 base, J lost 7 bases, and 6 bases stayed unmatched. The full variable domain, completed using reference TRBV7-8 and TRBJ2-5, is GAGVSQSPRYKVAKRGQDVALRCDPISGHVSLFWYQQALGQGPEFLTYFQNEAQLDKSGLPSDRFFAERPEGSVSTLKIQRTQQEDSAVYLCASSLGTSGGEGTQYFGPGTRLLVL.